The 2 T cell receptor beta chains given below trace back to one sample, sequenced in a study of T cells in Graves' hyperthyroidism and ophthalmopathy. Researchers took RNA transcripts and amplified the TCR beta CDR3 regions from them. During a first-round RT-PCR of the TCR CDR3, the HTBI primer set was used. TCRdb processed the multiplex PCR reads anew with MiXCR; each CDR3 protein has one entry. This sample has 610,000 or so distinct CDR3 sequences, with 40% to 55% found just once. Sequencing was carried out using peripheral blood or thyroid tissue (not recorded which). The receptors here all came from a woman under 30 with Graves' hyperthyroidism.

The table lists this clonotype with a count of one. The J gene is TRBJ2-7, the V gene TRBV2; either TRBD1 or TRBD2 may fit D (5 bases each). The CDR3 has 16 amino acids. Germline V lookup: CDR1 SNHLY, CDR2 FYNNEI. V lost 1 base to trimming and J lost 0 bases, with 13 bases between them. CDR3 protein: CASSEGGLAASYEQYF. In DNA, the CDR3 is TGTGCCAGCAGTGAAGGGGGGTTGGCAGCCTCCTACGAGCAGTACTTC.

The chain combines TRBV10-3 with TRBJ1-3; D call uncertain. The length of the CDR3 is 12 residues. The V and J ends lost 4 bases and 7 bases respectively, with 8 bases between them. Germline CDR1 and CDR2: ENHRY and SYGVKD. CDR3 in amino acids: CAISAEGNTIYF. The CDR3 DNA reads TGTGCCATCAGTGCGGAGGGTAACACCATATATTTT.